This T cell receptor (beta chain) was identified in a study of patients and donors after allogeneic stem cell transplantation. The germline gives CDR1 DFQATT, CDR2 SNEGSKA (reference sequence). This CDR3 spans 16 amino acids. With regard to this clonotype: Its ends do not fully match the called genes, so a read error is possible.

In TCRdb, the RT-PCR reads were re-called with MiXCR into one record per CDR3 protein. Of 900,000 to 1,000,000 distinct CDR3 sequences listed, roughly 17% are singletons. Sequences were obtained from blood, either unsorted or a sorted T cell fraction (not recorded which). The source is a human donor who was either an allogeneic HSCT recipient or a stem cell or donor lymphocyte infusion donor (not recorded which). It is not recorded whose cells these are; they may come from a transplant donor. The V and J genes are TRBV20-1 and TRBJ2-1; 8 nucleotides align to TRBD2. The CDR3 loop reads CSARERGTSGNNEQLF. The CDR3 coding sequence is TGCAGTGCTAGAGAACGGGGCACTAGCGGAAACAATGAGCAGCTCTTC.